These 21 T cell receptor beta chains were all obtained from the same sample, sequenced in a study of cytomegalovirus exposure and HLA in healthy donors. PCR involved 60 Vbeta and 13 Jbeta primers. Repertoires were generated with immunoSEQ multiplex PCR, while TCRdb's copy carries only in-frame clones and drops some. The table records about 150,000 clones, under 70% of them present only once. Material for sequencing was PBMCs. All receptors come from a woman in her sixties in good health and CMV-seronegative.

The chain couples TRBV15 to TRBJ1-5; 10 bases line up with TRBD1. With 7 bases clipped from V and 7 bases from J, the junction kept 7 bases outside the gene matches. CDR1 is LNHNV, CDR2 YYDKDF, per germline (reference sequence). The CDR3 is 14 amino acids. The CDR3 DNA follows: TGTGCCACCATCGAGACAGGGGGCGGACAGCCCCAGCATTTT. Translating it yields CATIETGGGQPQHF. Full variable domain (remainder filled in from reference TRBV15 and TRBJ1-5): DAMVIQNPRYQVTQFGKPVTLSCSQTLNHNVMYWYQQKSSQAPKLLFHYYDKDFNNEADTPDNFQSRRPNTSFCFLDIRSPGLGDTAMYLCATIETGGGQPQHFGDGTRLSIL.

This chain links TRBV19 with TRBJ1-2, with 9 bases that match TRBD1. This CDR3 has 14 amino acids. J was trimmed by 5 bases and V by 6 bases; bases with no gene match: 7. Germline V gene data show CDR1 as LNHDA and CDR2 as SQIVND (reference sequence). This CDR3 reads CASSIGTGRYGYTF. As DNA, the CDR3 is TGTGCCAGTAGCATCGGGACAGGGCGGTATGGCTACACCTTC. Based on the CDR3 plus reference TRBV19 and TRBJ1-2, the full variable domain is DGGITQSPKYLFRKEGQNVTLSCEQNLNHDAMYWYRQDPGQGLRLIYYSQIVNDFQKGDIAEGYSVSREKKESFPLTVTSAQKNPTAFYLCASSIGTGRYGYTFGSGTRLTVV.

This clone was counted only a few times. The chain combines TRBV5-4 with TRBJ1-2, with 7 positions matching TRBD1. V lost 4 bases to trimming and J lost 10 bases; unmatched junction nucleotides: 10. Germline V CDR1 and CDR2: SGHNT, YYREEE (reference sequence). There are 13 residues in the CDR3. The CDR3 nucleotides read TGTGCCAGCAGCATGACAGGGATGTCTCTCTACACCTTC. It codes for CASSMTGMSLYTF.

This clone was detected once. The chain carries TRBV6-1 and TRBJ1-2, with TRBD1 matching over 7 bases. CDR3 size: 14 residues. J gave up 3 bases and V 1 base, and 2 bases lay outside the gene matches. Germline lookup yields CDR1 MNHNS and CDR2 SASEGT. The CDR3 nucleotides read TGTGCCAGCAGTGAAGAGGGGGCGGACTATGGCTACACCTTC. Residues: CASSEEGADYGYTF.

The chain carries TRBV6-5 and TRBJ2-2; 9 bases agree with TRBD2. Germline loops: CDR1 MNHEY, CDR2 SVGAGI. Trimming at V came to 2 bases and at J to 5 bases, leaving 6 bases not matched to a gene. CDR3 length: 16 residues. The CDR3 is CASSYGAGGRTGELFF. CDR3 coding DNA: TGTGCCAGCAGTTACGGCGCGGGGGGGCGAACCGGGGAGCTGTTTTTT.

The table lists this clone with a count of one. The V and J genes are TRBV11-3 and TRBJ2-7; TRBD1 is a possible D gene (5 bases). V was pared by 3 bases and J by 6 bases, with 12 bases between. The germline gives CDR1 SGHNT, CDR2 YENEEA. This CDR3 region has 13 residues. The CDR3 spells CASSLIRAGEQYF. In DNA form, the CDR3 reads TGTGCCAGCAGCTTGATCAGGGCTGGCGAGCAGTACTTC.

The V and J genes are TRBV6-1 and TRBJ2-7, with no clear D. The CDR3 covers 15 residues. Per the germline V gene, CDR1 is MNHNS and CDR2 is SASEGT. V lost 5 bases and J 2 bases, leaving 16 bases between the germline ends. CDR3 sequence (DNA): TGTGCCAGCAGTCCCGCGAGACTTCTGGCCTACGAGCAGTACTTC. Protein: CASSPARLLAYEQYF.

This chain joins TRBV6-5 and TRBJ1-1; D is perhaps TRBD1 (6 bases). Trimming stripped 7 bases from V and 3 bases from J, with 15 bases between. CDR3 length equals 14 residues. CDR1 and CDR2 from the germline V gene are MNHEY and SVGAGI. The CDR3 DNA reads TGTGCCAGCAAACAAAACCCAGGGGACACTGAAGCTTTCTTT. This sequence encodes CASKQNPGDTEAFF.

This clone has just one count. One end of the junction fails to match germline, which may point to a read error. The chain has TRBV7-9 and TRBJ1-1; D is unclear. The CDR3 runs to 16 residues. Looked up from germline, CDR1 is SEHNR and CDR2 is FQNEAQ (reference sequence). For the CDR3, the DNA is TGTTCCAGCAGCTTAATCGCCGGGCGGGCGAACACTGAAGCTTTCTTT. It translates to CSSSLIAGRANTEAFF.

The V call is TRBV4-3, the J call TRBJ1-2; 9 bases map to TRBD1. From germline, CDR1 is LGHNA and CDR2 YSLEER. This CDR3 spans 14 amino acids. The V and J ends lost 4 bases and 5 bases, in that order; junction bases with no gene match: 5. CDR3 protein: CASSPGTGKYGYTF. CDR3 in DNA: TGCGCCAGCAGCCCCGGGACAGGGAAGTATGGCTACACCTTC.

This clone was recorded only once. The chain joins TRBV29-1 to TRBJ2-7; TRBD1 matches at 11 bases. The germline gives CDR1 SQVTM, CDR2 ANQGSEA. The V segment lost 6 bases and the J segment 6 bases; nucleotides outside the gene matches: 4. There are 12 residues in the CDR3. CDR3 bases: TGCAGCGTCGGACAGGGGGCCCTCGAGCAGTACTTC. Its translation: CSVGQGALEQYF.

The V call is TRBV28, the J call TRBJ1-3; D is undetermined. CDR1 MDHEN and CDR2 SYDVKM come from the germline V gene. The CDR3 has 14 amino acids. The ends were cut back, 3 bases at V and 4 bases at J, with 10 bases in the middle. CDR3 coding DNA: TGTGCCAGCAGTTTTTCACAAATGGGAAACACCATATATTTT. This gives the protein CASSFSQMGNTIYF.

The rearrangement links TRBV6-6 to TRBJ1-1, with D possibly matching TRBD1 (6 bases). V gave up 6 bases and J gave up 1 base, with 12 bases separating them. CDR3 length equals 14 residues. Germline CDR1 MNHNY, CDR2 SVGAGI (reference sequence). In DNA form, the CDR3 reads TGTGCCAGCAGCCGACAGGCTAAGAACACTGAAGCTTTCTTT. Amino acid sequence: CASSRQAKNTEAFF.

The CDR3 DNA reads as TGTGCCAGCAGCTATGGGGCGGGGGGCCCCACAGATACGCAGTATTTT. This encodes CASSYGAGGPTDTQYF. The chain joins TRBV7-8 to TRBJ2-3; TRBD2 matches at 8 bases. From germline, CDR1 is SGHVS and CDR2 FQNEAQ. The CDR3 runs to 16 residues. Losses at the gene ends were 4 bases for V and 2 bases for J; bases not matched to a gene: 8.

The CDR3 reads CASSLAGGKGAPRDTQYF. The CDR3 DNA reads TGTGCCAGCAGCCTCGCCGGGGGTAAGGGAGCCCCTAGGGATACGCAGTATTTT. The chain joins TRBV11-2 to TRBJ2-3, with D perhaps TRBD2 (6 bases). Germline V gives CDR1 SGHAT, CDR2 FQNNGV. This CDR3 is built from 18 residues. V was trimmed by 5 bases and J by 6 bases, leaving 27 bases between them.

V gene TRBV5-4 combines with J gene TRBJ2-1; 13 nucleotides agree with TRBD2. The trim removed 4 bases at V and 4 bases at J, leaving 8 bases unmatched. This CDR3 contains 17 residues. Germline V lookup: CDR1 SGHNT, CDR2 YYREEE (reference sequence). CDR3 DNA sequence: TGTGCCAGCAGCCTCAGACTAGCGGGGGGCTCGTACAATGAGCAGTTCTTC. Translation: CASSLRLAGGSYNEQFF.

The chain is built from TRBV27 and TRBJ2-5; 7 nucleotides align to TRBD2. The CDR3 is made up of 15 amino acids. With 5 bases clipped from V and 4 bases from J, the junction kept 10 bases outside the gene matches. Germline CDR1 and CDR2: MNHEY and SMNVEV (reference sequence). In DNA, the CDR3 is TGTGCCAGCAGTCGGGCGGGAGTGGGGAGAGAGACCCAGTACTTC. Translated, it gives CASSRAGVGRETQYF.

Written as DNA, the CDR3 is TGTGCCACCAGCAGAGGGGACAGGCTGGGGGAAAAACTGTTTTTT. Translating gives CATSRGDRLGEKLFF. The rearrangement joins TRBV15 to TRBJ1-4; 8 positions match TRBD1. There are 15 residues in the CDR3. V trimming: 1 base; J trimming: 8 bases; junction bases outside the gene matches: 6. Germline V gene lookup returns CDR1 LNHNV and CDR2 YYDKDF (reference sequence).

The gene calls are TRBV7-6 and TRBJ2-3; D is unresolved. Germline-derived CDR1 and CDR2 are SGHVS and FNYEAQ. The CDR3 has 16 residues. Trimming cost V 1 base and J 0 bases, with 11 bases left between them. CDR3 in amino acids: CASSLGGLSSTDTQYF. The CDR3 nucleotides read TGTGCCAGCAGCTTAGGAGGCCTTTCTAGCACAGATACGCAGTATTTT.

There are a few counts of this clone. J is TRBJ2-5 and V is TRBV5-4; possibly TRBD2 for D (5 bases). The germline gives CDR1 SGHNT, CDR2 YYREEE (reference sequence). V lost 4 bases to trimming and J lost 2 bases, with 12 bases between them. The CDR3 has 14 residues. The DNA for the CDR3 is TGTGCCAGCAGCGAAGTTGGGAGACAAGAGACCCAGTACTTC. Protein product: CASSEVGRQETQYF.

CDR3 in amino acids: CASSSTSGGPGMVQFF. DNA for the CDR3: TGCGCCAGCAGCTCGACTAGCGGGGGGCCGGGTATGGTGCAGTTCTTC. The chain uses TRBV5-1 and TRBJ2-1; 13 nucleotides match TRBD2. CDR1 SGHRS and CDR2 YFSETQ come from the germline V gene. Germline trimming cut 3 bases from V and 12 bases from J; bases unmatched to any gene: 12. The CDR3 is 16 residues long.